These 27 T cell receptor beta chains share one sample of origin, sequenced in a study of blood T cells in healthy people across ages. Then a second PCR, running about 6 to 12 cycles, was carried out with a sample-barcoded 5' primer and a J-beta primer mix. MiXCR was run by TCRdb on the 5' RACE reads, yielding one entry per CDR3 protein. The table has approximately 1,700,000 distinct CDR3 sequences, 39% seen once. The sequencing input was blood. The receptors here all came from a human donor in good health.

The genes are TRBV2 and TRBJ2-3, with D tentatively TRBD1 (6 bases). Trimming cost V 8 bases and J 4 bases, with 16 bases left between them. CDR1 and CDR2 (germline): SNHLY, FYNNEI. The CDR3 has 14 amino acids. The CDR3 spells CASGAGVSPDTQYF. The CDR3, as DNA: TGTGCCAGCGGGGCAGGGGTTTCGCCAGATACGCAGTATTTT.

This clonotype was counted between two and nine times. This chain links TRBV20-1 with TRBJ2-1; D not resolved. Germline V gene data show CDR1 as DFQATT and CDR2 as SNEGSKA (reference sequence). V lost 0 bases to trimming and J lost 4 bases, with 13 bases between them. The CDR3 consists of 15 residues. The CDR3 nucleotides are TGCAGTGCTAGAGATGAGCCAAACCGTTACAATGAGCAGTTCTTC. This sequence encodes CSARDEPNRYNEQFF.

The chain joins TRBV20-1 to TRBJ1-6; 9 nucleotides match TRBD1. V was pared by 6 bases and J by 6 bases, with 9 bases of the junction left unmatched. The CDR3 has 15 residues. Looked up from germline, CDR1 is DFQATT and CDR2 is SNEGSKA (reference sequence). This chain's CDR3 is CSATTGGFGNSPLHF. CDR3 in DNA: TGCAGTGCGACGACAGGGGGATTTGGTAATTCACCCCTCCACTTT.

The sample holds a few counts of this clonotype. This rearrangement joins TRBV4-3 to TRBJ2-4; TRBD2 is a possible D gene (5 bases). The CDR3 is 19 residues long. V was trimmed by 0 bases and J by 2 bases, leaving 20 bases between them. Germline CDR1 and CDR2: LGHNA and YSLEER. The CDR3, as DNA: TGCGCCAGCAGCCAAGATCCGGGGTTAGGCGGGTTAACCAAAAACATTCAGTACTTC. It translates to CASSQDPGLGGLTKNIQYF.

The chain couples TRBV29-1 to TRBJ1-6; 9 bases are shared with TRBD1. This CDR3 contains 13 residues. The junction had 4 bases not matched to a gene; V was cut back by 6 bases and J by 7 bases. Germline CDR1 and CDR2: SQVTM and ANQGSEA. CDR3 nucleotides: TGCAGCGTCCGGGACAGGGCAAATTCACCCCTCCACTTT. Encoded protein: CSVRDRANSPLHF. The variable domain in full, completed from reference TRBV29-1 and TRBJ1-6, reads SAVISQKPSRDICQRGTSLTIQCQVDSQVTMMFWYRQQPGQSLTLIATANQGSEATYESGFVIDKFPISRPNLTFSTLTVSNMSPEDSSIYLCSVRDRANSPLHFGNGTRLTVT.

This clonotype was picked up one time. A read error may produce the germline difference seen at one junction end. The V gene is TRBV19, the J gene TRBJ2-7; D gene unclear. The J call may not be correct, given that the DNA end is closer to TRBJ2-5. CDR3 length: 13 residues. CDR1 and CDR2 (germline): LNHDA, SQIVND (reference sequence). The chain's CDR3 is CARSIGTEETQYF. CDR3 DNA: TGTGCCCGTAGTATAGGTACAGAAGAGACCCAGTACTTC.

V and J are TRBV28 and TRBJ2-3; TRBD2 is a possible D gene (6 bases). The CDR3 contains 14 residues. V lost 8 bases and J lost 2, with 14 bases in between. Looked up from germline, CDR1 is MDHEN and CDR2 is SYDVKM. The CDR3 spells CASALASDTDTQYF. CDR3 DNA sequence: TGTGCCAGCGCTCTAGCGTCCGACACAGATACGCAGTATTTT.

The V gene is TRBV20-1, the J gene TRBJ2-5, with D possibly being TRBD1 or TRBD2 (5 bases each). Looked up from germline, CDR1 is DFQATT and CDR2 is SNEGSKA (reference sequence). The length of the CDR3 is 13 residues. Written as DNA, the CDR3 is TGCAGCCCTGGGGGTCCGGGTCAAGAGACCCAGTACTTC. This sequence encodes CSPGGPGQETQYF.

The CDR3 here is CASRSTGALREQYF. DNA of the CDR3: TGTGCCAGCAGATCGACAGGGGCCCTGAGGGAGCAGTACTTC. This chain joins TRBV12-3 or TRBV12-4 and TRBJ2-4, with TRBD1 matching 8 bases. The CDR3 is 14 residues long. V lost 6 bases and J lost 13; bases outside the gene matches: 14.

This clonotype was counted between two and nine times. The rearrangement joins TRBV28 to TRBJ1-2, with D possibly matching TRBD1 (5 bases). Deletions cut 2 bases from V and 2 bases from J, with 15 bases between. CDR1 is MDHEN and CDR2 is SYDVKM in the germline V gene. This CDR3 is built from 16 residues. In DNA, the CDR3 is TGTGCCAGCAGTTTACCCGGTGGGGCCGAAAACTATGGCTACACCTTC. Translated, it gives CASSLPGGAENYGYTF.

The V gene is TRBV2, the J gene TRBJ1-4; D ambiguous. Germline V gene sequence: CDR1 SNHLY, CDR2 FYNNEI. The CDR3 runs 14 residues. Deletions cut 6 bases from V and 7 bases from J, with 15 bases between. The CDR3 region is CASSLNQFGEKLFF. The DNA of the CDR3 is TGTGCCAGCAGCCTTAATCAATTTGGTGAAAAACTGTTTTTT.

This chain links TRBV3-1 with TRBJ1-1; the D gene is possibly TRBD1 (5 bases). The V end lost 0 bases, the J end lost 3 bases, and 11 bases lay between the germline ends. Looked up from germline, CDR1 is LGHDT and CDR2 is YNNKEL (reference sequence). The CDR3 contains 15 residues. The CDR3 loop reads CASSQDPGLHTEAFF. The CDR3 bases are TGTGCCAGCAGCCAAGATCCAGGGTTGCACACTGAAGCTTTCTTT.

The V and J genes are TRBV6-4 and TRBJ2-1, with 10 positions matching TRBD1. Trimming took 4 bases from V and 9 from J; bases not matched to a gene: 3. This CDR3 is 13 amino acids long. Germline CDR1 reads MRHNA; CDR2 reads SNTAGT. CDR3 amino acids: CASSGTGGLEQFF. CDR3 bases: TGTGCCAGCAGTGGGACAGGGGGGCTTGAGCAGTTCTTC.

This sequence joins TRBV7-2 and TRBJ1-1; a weak D match, TRBD1 (5 bases). Per germline, CDR1 SGHTA and CDR2 FQGNSA. Trimming shortened V by 9 bases and J by 7 bases, and 24 bases separated the two germline ends. This CDR3 is built from 15 residues. CDR3 in amino acids: CASDRSRGGRGEAFF. CDR3 bases: TGTGCCAGTGACCGATCAAGGGGAGGAAGAGGTGAAGCTTTCTTT.

The chain has TRBV7-8 and TRBJ1-2; D remains ambiguous. Germline-derived CDR1 and CDR2 are SGHVS and FQNEAQ. V was clipped by 5 bases and J by 2 bases, with 15 bases between them. CDR3 length: 15 residues. As DNA, the CDR3 is TGTGCCAGCAGCCTCCGGGTCCTAGGAAACTATGGCTACACCTTC. This encodes CASSLRVLGNYGYTF.

This clonotype was observed a few times. This chain connects TRBV29-1 to TRBJ2-5, with D tentatively TRBD2 (6 bases). Trimming left V 7 bases short and J 2 bases short, with 17 bases between. CDR3 length: 14 residues. Per germline, CDR1 SQVTM and CDR2 ANQGSEA. The CDR3 sequence is CSATILARQETQYF. The CDR3 nucleotides are TGCAGCGCTACTATCCTAGCGAGGCAAGAGACCCAGTACTTC.

A few counts support this clonotype. The genes are TRBV20-1 and TRBJ2-1; D not resolved. Germline CDR1 and CDR2: DFQATT and SNEGSKA (reference sequence). This CDR3 region has 13 residues. V lost 3 bases and J 0 bases, leaving 6 bases between the germline ends. CDR3 in DNA: TGCAGTGCTAGGAGGAGCTCCTACAATGAGCAGTTCTTC. Its protein product is CSARRSSYNEQFF.

This clonotype was picked up a small number of times. V gene TRBV29-1 combines with J gene TRBJ1-4; no definite D call. V lost 5 bases to trimming and J lost 8 bases, with 18 bases between them. This CDR3 region has 14 residues. CDR1 SQVTM and CDR2 ANQGSEA come from the germline V gene. The CDR3: CSVYTGPRSEKLFF. CDR3 nucleotides: TGCAGCGTTTACACCGGGCCTCGCTCCGAAAAACTGTTTTTT.

This sequence joins TRBV7-8 and TRBJ2-7; weak D call: TRBD2 (5 bases). There are 14 residues in the CDR3. The germline gives CDR1 SGHVS, CDR2 FQNEAQ. Trimming removed 4 bases at V and 0 bases at J, with 10 bases between. In DNA, the CDR3 is TGTGCCAGCAGCTCATCCGGGATCTCCTACGAGCAGTACTTC. Amino acids: CASSSSGISYEQYF.

This clonotype was seen more than once but under ten times. The chain employs TRBV20-1 and TRBJ1-2, with TRBD1 matching over 7 bases. Germline V lookup: CDR1 DFQATT, CDR2 SNEGSKA (reference sequence). The CDR3 is 14 amino acids. V lost 6 bases, J lost 2 bases, and 9 bases stayed unmatched. The CDR3: CSALGTVVNYGYTF. As DNA, the CDR3 is TGCAGTGCCCTCGGGACAGTCGTCAACTATGGCTACACCTTC.

J is TRBJ2-4 and V is TRBV7-2; tentative D call: TRBD1 (6 bases). The assigned J gene may be wrong: the sequence end matches TRBJ2-5 better. There are 13 residues in the CDR3. Per germline, CDR1 SGHTA and CDR2 FQGNSA. CDR3 DNA sequence: TGTGCCAGCAGCAACAGGGTGGTTGAGACCCAGTACTTC. This sequence encodes CASSNRVVETQYF.

The table lists this clonotype with a few counts. The chain has TRBV7-2 and TRBJ1-5, with D tentatively TRBD1 (5 bases). V lost 5 bases and J 4 bases, leaving 15 bases between the germline ends. The V gene's germline CDR1 is SGHTA and CDR2 FQGNSA. This CDR3 contains 15 residues. The CDR3 here is CASSPARAGNQPQHF. The CDR3 nucleotides read TGTGCCAGCAGCCCAGCGAGGGCAGGGAATCAGCCCCAGCATTTT.

The chain carries TRBV27 and TRBJ1-1; TRBD1 aligns across 9 bases. The CDR3 is 17 amino acids. V was pared by 2 bases and J by 0 bases, with 7 bases of the junction left unmatched. CDR1 is MNHEY and CDR2 is SMNVEV in the germline V gene (reference sequence). CDR3 residues: CASSLGTGPILNTEAFF. For the CDR3, the DNA is TGTGCCAGCAGTTTAGGGACAGGGCCAATTTTGAACACTGAAGCTTTCTTT.

This clonotype was observed a handful of times. The chain is built from TRBV29-1 and TRBJ2-5; D might be TRBD2 (5 bases). TRBJ2-7 explains the end of the DNA better; the J call may be wrong. Per the germline V gene, CDR1 is SQVTM and CDR2 is ANQGSEA. This CDR3 spans 11 amino acids. CDR3 residues: CSVPGIYEQYF. For the CDR3, the DNA is TGCAGCGTTCCCGGGATCTACGAGCAGTACTTC.

In its sample, this clonotype was seen a few times. The genes are TRBV27 and TRBJ2-1; TRBD2 might be the D (5 bases). V was pared by 3 bases and J by 7 bases, with 13 bases between. Germline-derived CDR1 and CDR2 are MNHEY and SMNVEV (reference sequence). The length of the CDR3 is 14 residues. CDR3 amino acids: CASSFGKGWNEQFF. For the CDR3, the DNA is TGTGCCAGCAGTTTCGGGAAGGGCTGGAATGAGCAGTTCTTC.

In the case of this clonotype: A much bigger clone sits one base away, suggesting this may be a read error. The chain recombines TRBV28 with TRBJ2-7; 10 nucleotides line up with TRBD1. CDR3 length: 16 residues. CDR1 MDHEN and CDR2 SYDVKM come from the germline V gene. In DNA form, the CDR3 reads TGTGCCAGCCCCCCGACAGGGGGCCAAACGGCCTACGAGCGGTACTTC. Translating gives CASPPTGGQTAYERYF.

The CDR3 here is CSTNIRGYEQYF. CDR3 bases: TGCAGTACTAACATCCGGGGGTACGAGCAGTACTTC. The rearrangement uses TRBV20-1 and TRBJ2-5; a possible D gene is TRBD2 (6 bases). The better agreement between TRBJ2-7 and the DNA end casts doubt on the J call. Looked up from germline, CDR1 is DFQATT and CDR2 is SNEGSKA (reference sequence). This CDR3 has 12 amino acids.